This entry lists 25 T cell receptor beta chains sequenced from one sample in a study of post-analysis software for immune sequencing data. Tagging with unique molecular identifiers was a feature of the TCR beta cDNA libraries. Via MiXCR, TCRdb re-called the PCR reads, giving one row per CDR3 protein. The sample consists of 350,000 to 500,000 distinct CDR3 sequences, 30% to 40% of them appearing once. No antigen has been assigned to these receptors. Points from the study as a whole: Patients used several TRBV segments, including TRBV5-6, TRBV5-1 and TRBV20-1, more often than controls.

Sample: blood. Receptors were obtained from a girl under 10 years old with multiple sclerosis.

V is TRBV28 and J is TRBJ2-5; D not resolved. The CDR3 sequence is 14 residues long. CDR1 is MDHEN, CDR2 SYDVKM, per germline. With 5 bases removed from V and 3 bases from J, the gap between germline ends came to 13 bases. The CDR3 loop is CASSPRRQKETQYF. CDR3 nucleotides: TGTGCCAGCAGTCCAAGGAGACAAAAAGAGACCCAGTACTTC.

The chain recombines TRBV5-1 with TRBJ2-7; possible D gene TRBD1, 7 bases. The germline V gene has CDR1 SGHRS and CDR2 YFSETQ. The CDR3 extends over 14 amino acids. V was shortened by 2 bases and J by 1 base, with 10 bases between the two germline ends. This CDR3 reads CASSFAGQSYEQYF. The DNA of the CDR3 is TGCGCCAGCAGCTTCGCGGGACAGTCCTACGAGCAGTACTTC. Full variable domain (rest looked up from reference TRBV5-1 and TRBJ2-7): KAGVTQTPRYLIKTRGQQVTLSCSPISGHRSVSWYQQTPGQGLQFLFEYFSETQRNKGNFPGRFSGRQFSNSRSEMNVSTLELGDSALYLCASSFAGQSYEQYFGPGTRLTVT.

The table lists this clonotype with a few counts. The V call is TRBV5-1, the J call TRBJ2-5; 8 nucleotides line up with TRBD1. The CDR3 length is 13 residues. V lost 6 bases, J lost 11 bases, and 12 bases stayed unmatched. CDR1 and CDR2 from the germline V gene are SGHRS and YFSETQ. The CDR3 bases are TGCGCCAGCAAAACAACAGGGGGAAGGGAGCAGTACTTC. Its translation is CASKTTGGREQYF. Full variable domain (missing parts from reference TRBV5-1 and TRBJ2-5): KAGVTQTPRYLIKTRGQQVTLSCSPISGHRSVSWYQQTPGQGLQFLFEYFSETQRNKGNFPGRFSGRQFSNSRSEMNVSTLELGDSALYLCASKTTGGREQYFGPGTRLLVL.

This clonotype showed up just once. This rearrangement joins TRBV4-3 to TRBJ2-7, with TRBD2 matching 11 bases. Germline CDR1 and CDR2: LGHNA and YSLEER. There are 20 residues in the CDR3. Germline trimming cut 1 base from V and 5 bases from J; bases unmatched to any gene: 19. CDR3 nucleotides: TGCGCCAGCAGCCAAGTCTTCGCTAGCGGGAGGCCGCAGGGGAATAACGAGCAGTACTTC. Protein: CASSQVFASGRPQGNNEQYF.

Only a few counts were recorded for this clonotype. The CDR3 DNA sequence: TGTGCCAGCAGCCGGGACAGGGAACACATTCAGTACTTC. It specifies CASSRDREHIQYF. The chain recombines TRBV11-2 with TRBJ2-4; the match to TRBD1 covers 9 bases. This CDR3 has 13 residues. Germline V gene sequence: CDR1 SGHAT, CDR2 FQNNGV. V trimming: 5 bases; J trimming: 8 bases; junction bases outside the gene matches: 4.

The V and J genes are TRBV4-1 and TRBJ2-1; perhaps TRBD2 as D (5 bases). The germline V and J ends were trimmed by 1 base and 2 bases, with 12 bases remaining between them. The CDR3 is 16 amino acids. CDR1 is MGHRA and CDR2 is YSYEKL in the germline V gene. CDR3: CASSQGWELAYNEQFF. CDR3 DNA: TGCGCCAGCAGCCAAGGATGGGAACTAGCCTACAATGAGCAGTTCTTC.

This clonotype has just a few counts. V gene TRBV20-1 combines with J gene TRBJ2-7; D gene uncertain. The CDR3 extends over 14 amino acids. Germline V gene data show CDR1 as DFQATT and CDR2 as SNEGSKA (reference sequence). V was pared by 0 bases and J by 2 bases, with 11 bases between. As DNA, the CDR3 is TGCAGTGCTAGAGACACGACAAGAACCTACGAGCAGTACTTC. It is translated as CSARDTTRTYEQYF.

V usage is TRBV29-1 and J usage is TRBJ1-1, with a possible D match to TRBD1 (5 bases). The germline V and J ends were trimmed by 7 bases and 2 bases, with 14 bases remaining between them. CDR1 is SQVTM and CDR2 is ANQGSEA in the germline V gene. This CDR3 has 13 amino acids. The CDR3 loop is CSGEGNGNTEAFF. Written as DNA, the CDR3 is TGCAGCGGCGAGGGGAACGGAAACACTGAAGCTTTCTTT. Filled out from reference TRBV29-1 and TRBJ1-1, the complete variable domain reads SAVISQKPSRDICQRGTSLTIQCQVDSQVTMMFWYRQQPGQSLTLIATANQGSEATYESGFVIDKFPISRPNLTFSTLTVSNMSPEDSSIYLCSGEGNGNTEAFFGQGTRLTVV.

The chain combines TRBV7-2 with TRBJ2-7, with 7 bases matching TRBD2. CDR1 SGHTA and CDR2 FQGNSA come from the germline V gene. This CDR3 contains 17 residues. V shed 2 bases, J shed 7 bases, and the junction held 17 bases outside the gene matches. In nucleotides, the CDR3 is TGTGCCAGCAGCTTAATAGCTAACGGGAGGCTGGGAGGGGAGCAGTACTTC. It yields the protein CASSLIANGRLGGEQYF.

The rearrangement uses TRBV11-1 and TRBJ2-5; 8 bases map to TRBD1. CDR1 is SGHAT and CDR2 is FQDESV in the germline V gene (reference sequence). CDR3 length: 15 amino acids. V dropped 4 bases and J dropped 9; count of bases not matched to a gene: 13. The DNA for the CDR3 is TGTGCCAGCAGCTCCCGACAGGGGATAAGGGAGGCCCAGTACTTC. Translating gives CASSSRQGIREAQYF.

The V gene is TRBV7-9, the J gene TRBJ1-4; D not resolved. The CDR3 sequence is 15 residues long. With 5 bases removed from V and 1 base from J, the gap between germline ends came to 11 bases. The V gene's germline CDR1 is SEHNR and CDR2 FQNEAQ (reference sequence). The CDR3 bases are TGTGCCAGCAGCACCTACGGCGAAACTAATGAAAAACTGTTTTTT. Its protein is CASSTYGETNEKLFF.

The chain's CDR3 is CASSFNLNQETQYF. The CDR3 DNA reads as TGTGCCAGCAGTTTCAATCTTAATCAAGAGACCCAGTACTTC. V and J are TRBV12-3 or TRBV12-4 and TRBJ2-5; D is undetermined. V shed 3 bases and J shed 2 bases, with 10 bases lying between them. This CDR3 region has 14 residues.

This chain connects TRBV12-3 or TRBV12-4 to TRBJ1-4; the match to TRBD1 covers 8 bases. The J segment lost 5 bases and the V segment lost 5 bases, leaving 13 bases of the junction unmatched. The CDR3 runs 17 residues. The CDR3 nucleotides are TGTGCCAGCAGTCCCTGGACAGGGACGTCTTCAAATGAAAAACTGTTTTTT. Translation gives CASSPWTGTSSNEKLFF.

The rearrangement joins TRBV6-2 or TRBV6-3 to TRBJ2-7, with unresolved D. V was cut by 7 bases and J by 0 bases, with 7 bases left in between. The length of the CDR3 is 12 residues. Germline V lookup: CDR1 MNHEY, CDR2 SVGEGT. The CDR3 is CASKTISYEQYF. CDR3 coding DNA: TGTGCCAGCAAAACAATCTCCTACGAGCAGTACTTC.

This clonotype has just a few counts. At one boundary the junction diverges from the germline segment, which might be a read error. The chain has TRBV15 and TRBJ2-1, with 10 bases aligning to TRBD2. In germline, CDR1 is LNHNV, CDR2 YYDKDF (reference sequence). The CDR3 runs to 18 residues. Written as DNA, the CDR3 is TGTGCCACCGGCAGAGAGGTTGTGCTAGCGGGGGTGTACAATGAGCAGTTCTTC. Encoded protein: CATGREVVLAGVYNEQFF.

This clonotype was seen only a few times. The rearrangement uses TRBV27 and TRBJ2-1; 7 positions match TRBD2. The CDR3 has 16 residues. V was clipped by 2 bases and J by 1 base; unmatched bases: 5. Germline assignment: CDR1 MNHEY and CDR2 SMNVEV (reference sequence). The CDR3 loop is CASSLEGGRSYNEQFF. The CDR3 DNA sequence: TGTGCCAGCAGTTTAGAGGGCGGGAGATCCTACAATGAGCAGTTCTTC.

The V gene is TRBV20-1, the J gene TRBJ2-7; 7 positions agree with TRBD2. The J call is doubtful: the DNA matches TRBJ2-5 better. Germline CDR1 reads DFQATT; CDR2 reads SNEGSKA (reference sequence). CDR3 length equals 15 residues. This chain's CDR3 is CSAPSGGSDPETQYF. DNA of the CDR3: TGCAGTGCCCCCTCCGGCGGGAGTGACCCAGAGACCCAGTACTTC.

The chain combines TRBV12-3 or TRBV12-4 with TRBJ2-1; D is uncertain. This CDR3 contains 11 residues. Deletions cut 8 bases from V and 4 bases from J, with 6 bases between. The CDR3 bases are TGTGCCAGCGGATCTTACAATGAGCAGTTCTTC. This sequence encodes CASGSYNEQFF.

In DNA form, the CDR3 reads TGTGCCAGCAGCGTAGAAAGCGGGAGGTATGGGGAGACCCAGTACTTC. As protein: CASSVESGRYGETQYF. J is TRBJ2-5 and V is TRBV7-2; 9 bases agree with TRBD2. Trimming at V came to 5 bases and at J to 5 bases, leaving 12 bases not matched to a gene. CDR1 and CDR2 from the germline V gene are SGHTA and FQGNSA. The CDR3 totals 16 residues.

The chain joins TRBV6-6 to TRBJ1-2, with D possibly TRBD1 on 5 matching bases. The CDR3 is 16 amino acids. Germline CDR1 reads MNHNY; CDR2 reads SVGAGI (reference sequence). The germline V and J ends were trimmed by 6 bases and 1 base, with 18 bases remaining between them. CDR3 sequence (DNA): TGTGCCAGCAGCCCGACAGCCTTAACGGTTAACTATGGCTACACCTTC. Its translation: CASSPTALTVNYGYTF.

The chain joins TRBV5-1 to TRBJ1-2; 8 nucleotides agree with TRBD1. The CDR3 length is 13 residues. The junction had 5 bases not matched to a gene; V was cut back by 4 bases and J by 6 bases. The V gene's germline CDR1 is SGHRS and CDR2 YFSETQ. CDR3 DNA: TGCGCCAGCAGCCCAACGGACAGGGATGGCTACACCTTC. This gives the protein CASSPTDRDGYTF.

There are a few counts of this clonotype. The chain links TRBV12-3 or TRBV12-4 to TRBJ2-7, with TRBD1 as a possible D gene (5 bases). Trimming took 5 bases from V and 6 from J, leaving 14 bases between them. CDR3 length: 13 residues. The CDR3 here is CASSPGGRAEQYF. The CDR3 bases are TGTGCCAGCAGTCCCGGCGGCAGGGCCGAGCAGTACTTC.

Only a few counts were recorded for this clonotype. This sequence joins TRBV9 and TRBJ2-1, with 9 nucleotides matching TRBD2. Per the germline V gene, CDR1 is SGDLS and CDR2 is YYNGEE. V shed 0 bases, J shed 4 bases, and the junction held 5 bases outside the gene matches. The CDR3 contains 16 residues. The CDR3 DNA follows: TGTGCCAGCAGCGTAGGGCGGCTAGCGGGGTACAATGAGCAGTTCTTC. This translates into CASSVGRLAGYNEQFF.

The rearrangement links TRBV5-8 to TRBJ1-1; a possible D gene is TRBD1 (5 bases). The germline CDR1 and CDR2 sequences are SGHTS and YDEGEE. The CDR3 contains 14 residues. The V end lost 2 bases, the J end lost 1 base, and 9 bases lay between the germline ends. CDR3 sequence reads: CASSFRQKNTEAFF. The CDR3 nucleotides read TGTGCCAGCAGCTTCAGACAGAAGAACACTGAAGCTTTCTTT. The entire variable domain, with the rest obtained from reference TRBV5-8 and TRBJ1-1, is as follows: EAGVTQSPTHLIKTRGQQATLRCSPISGHTSVYWYQQALGLGLQFLLWYDEGEERNRGNFPPRFSGRQFPNYSSELNVNALELEDSALYLCASSFRQKNTEAFFGQGTRLTVV.

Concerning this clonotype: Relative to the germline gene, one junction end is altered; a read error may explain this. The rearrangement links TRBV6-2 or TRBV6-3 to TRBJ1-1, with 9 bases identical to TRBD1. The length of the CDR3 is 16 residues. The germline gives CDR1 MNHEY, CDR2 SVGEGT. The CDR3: CASSPGTGPVNTEAFF. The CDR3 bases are TGTGCCAGCAGTCCCGGGACAGGGCCAGTGAATACTGAAGCTTTCTTT.